This TCR beta chain originates from a study of T cells in localized non-small cell lung cancer. Regarding the study as a whole: Adjacent lung was found to contain a median roughly 58 of the top 100 tumor clones. With higher T cell density in blood came longer overall survival.

With regard to this clone: Its cognate antigen is unknown.

Clones were sequenced by immunoSEQ multiplex PCR, and TCRdb holds only the in-frame ones, with some missing. The table includes over 30,000 clones, over 65% detected once. Trimming took 3 bases from V and 2 from J, leaving 4 bases between them. The CDR3 has 11 amino acids. Germline CDR1 and CDR2: DFQATT and SNEGSKA (reference sequence). The receptor was derived from a male donor at least 60 years old with stage II squamous cell lung carcinoma. The sample in question was peripheral blood, obtained before any cancer treatment. V usage is TRBV20-1 and J usage is TRBJ2-5, with D hard to call. The CDR3 loop is CSARRQETQYF. The CDR3 nucleotides are TGCAGTGCTAGGAGGCAAGAGACCCAGTACTTC.